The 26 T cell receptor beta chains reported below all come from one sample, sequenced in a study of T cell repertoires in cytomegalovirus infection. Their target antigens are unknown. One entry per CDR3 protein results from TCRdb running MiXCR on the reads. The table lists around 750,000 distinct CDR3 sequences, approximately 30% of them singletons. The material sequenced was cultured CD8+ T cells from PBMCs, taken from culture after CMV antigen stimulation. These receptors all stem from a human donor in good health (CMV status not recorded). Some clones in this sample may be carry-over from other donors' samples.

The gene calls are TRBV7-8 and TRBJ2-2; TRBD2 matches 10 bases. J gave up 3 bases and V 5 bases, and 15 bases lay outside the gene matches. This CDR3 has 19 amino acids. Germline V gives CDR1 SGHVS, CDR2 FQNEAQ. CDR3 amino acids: CASSDSRSSGGRDTGELFF. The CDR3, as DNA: TGTGCCAGCAGCGATAGTAGGTCTAGCGGGGGTCGGGACACCGGGGAGCTGTTTTTT.

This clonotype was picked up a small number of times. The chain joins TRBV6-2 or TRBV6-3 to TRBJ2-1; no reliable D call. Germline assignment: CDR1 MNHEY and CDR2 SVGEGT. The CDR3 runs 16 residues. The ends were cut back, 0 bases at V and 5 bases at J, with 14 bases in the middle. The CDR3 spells CASSYSKVWVNNEQFF. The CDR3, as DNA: TGTGCCAGCAGTTACTCGAAGGTCTGGGTTAACAATGAGCAGTTCTTC.

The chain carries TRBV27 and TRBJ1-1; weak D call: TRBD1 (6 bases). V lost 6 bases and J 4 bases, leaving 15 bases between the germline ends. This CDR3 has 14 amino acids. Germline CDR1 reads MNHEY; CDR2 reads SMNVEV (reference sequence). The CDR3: CASSRRGVSTEAFF. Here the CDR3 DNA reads TGTGCCAGCAGCCGAAGGGGGGTGAGCACTGAAGCTTTCTTT.

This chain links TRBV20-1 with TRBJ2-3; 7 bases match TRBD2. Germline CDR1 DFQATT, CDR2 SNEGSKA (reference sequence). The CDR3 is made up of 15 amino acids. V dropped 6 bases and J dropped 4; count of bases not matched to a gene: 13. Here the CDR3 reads CSAKPWRGLADTQYF. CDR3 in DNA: TGCAGTGCGAAGCCTTGGCGGGGGTTGGCAGATACGCAGTATTTT.

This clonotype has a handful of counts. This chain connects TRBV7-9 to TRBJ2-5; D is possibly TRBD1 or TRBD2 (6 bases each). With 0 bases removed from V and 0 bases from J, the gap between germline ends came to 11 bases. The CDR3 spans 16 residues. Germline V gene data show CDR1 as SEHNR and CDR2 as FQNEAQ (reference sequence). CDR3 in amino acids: CASSLAGGPYQETQYF. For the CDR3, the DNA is TGTGCCAGCAGCTTAGCGGGGGGCCCGTACCAAGAGACCCAGTACTTC.

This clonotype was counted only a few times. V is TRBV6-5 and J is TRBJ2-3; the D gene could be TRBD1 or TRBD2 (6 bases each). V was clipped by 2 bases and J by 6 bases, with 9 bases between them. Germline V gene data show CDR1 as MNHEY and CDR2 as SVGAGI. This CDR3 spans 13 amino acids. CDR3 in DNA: TGTGCCAGCAGTTACCGGGGGCTGGATACGCAGTATTTT. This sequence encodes CASSYRGLDTQYF.

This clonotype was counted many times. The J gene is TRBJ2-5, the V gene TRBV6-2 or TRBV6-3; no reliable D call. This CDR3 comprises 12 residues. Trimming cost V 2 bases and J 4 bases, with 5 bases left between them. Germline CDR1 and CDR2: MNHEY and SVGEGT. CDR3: CASSYGRETQYF. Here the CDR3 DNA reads TGTGCCAGCAGTTACGGTCGAGAGACCCAGTACTTC.

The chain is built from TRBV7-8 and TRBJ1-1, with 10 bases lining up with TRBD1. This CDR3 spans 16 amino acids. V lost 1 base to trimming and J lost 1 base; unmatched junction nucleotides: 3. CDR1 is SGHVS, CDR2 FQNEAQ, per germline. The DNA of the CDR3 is TGTGCCAGCAGCTTAGGACAGGGGGCCAGGAACACTGAAGCTTTCTTT. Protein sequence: CASSLGQGARNTEAFF.

The CDR3 sequence is CASSFSNRYGYTF. The CDR3 region has the DNA TGTGCCAGCAGCTTCTCAAACCGCTATGGCTACACCTTC. The chain joins TRBV9 to TRBJ1-2; D ambiguous. CDR1 and CDR2 (germline): SGDLS, YYNGEE. Trimming left V 4 bases short and J 4 bases short, with 11 bases between. The CDR3 totals 13 residues.

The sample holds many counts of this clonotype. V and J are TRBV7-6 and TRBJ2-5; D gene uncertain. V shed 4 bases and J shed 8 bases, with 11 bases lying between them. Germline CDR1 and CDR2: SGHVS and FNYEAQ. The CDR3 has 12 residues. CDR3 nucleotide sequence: TGTGCCAGCAGCTCCTTACAAGGAACCCAGTACTTC. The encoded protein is CASSSLQGTQYF.

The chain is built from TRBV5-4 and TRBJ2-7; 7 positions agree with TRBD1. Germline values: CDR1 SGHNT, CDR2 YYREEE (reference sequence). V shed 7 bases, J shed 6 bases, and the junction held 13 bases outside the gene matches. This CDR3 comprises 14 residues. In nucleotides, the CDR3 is TGTGCCAGCGGGGTCCGGGACAGTAAAAGCGAGCAGTACTTC. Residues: CASGVRDSKSEQYF. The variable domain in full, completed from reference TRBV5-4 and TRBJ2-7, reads ETGVTQSPTHLIKTRGQQVTLRCSSQSGHNTVSWYQQALGQGPQFIFQYYREEENGRGNFPPRFSGLQFPNYSSELNVNALELDDSALYLCASGVRDSKSEQYFGPGTRLTVT.

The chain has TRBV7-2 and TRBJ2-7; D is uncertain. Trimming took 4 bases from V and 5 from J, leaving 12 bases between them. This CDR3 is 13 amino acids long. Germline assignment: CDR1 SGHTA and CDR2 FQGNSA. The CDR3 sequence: CASSYPAANEQYV. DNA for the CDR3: TGTGCCAGCAGCTACCCGGCGGCTAACGAGCAGTACGTC.

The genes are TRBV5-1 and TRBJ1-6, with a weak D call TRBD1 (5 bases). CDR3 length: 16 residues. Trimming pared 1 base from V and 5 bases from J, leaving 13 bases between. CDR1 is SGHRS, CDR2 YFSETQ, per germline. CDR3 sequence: CASSLIRDGNNSPLHF. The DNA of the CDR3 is TGCGCCAGCAGCTTGATCAGGGACGGGAATAATTCACCCCTCCACTTT.

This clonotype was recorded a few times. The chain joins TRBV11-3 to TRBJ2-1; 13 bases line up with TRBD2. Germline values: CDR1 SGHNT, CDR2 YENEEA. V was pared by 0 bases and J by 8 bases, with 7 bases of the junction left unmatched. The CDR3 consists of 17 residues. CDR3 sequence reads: CASSLDGLAGEKYEQFF. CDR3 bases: TGTGCCAGCAGCTTAGATGGACTAGCGGGGGAAAAGTATGAGCAGTTCTTC. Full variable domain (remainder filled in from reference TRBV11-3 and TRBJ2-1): EAGVVQSPRYKIIEKKQPVAFWCNPISGHNTLYWYLQNLGQGPELLIRYENEEAVDDSQLPKDRFSAERLKGVDSTLKIQPAELGDSAVYLCASSLDGLAGEKYEQFFGPGTRLTVL.

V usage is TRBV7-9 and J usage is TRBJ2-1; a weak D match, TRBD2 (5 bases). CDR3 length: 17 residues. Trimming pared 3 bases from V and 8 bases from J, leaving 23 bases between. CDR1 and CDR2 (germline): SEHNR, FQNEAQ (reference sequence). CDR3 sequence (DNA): TGTGCCAGCAGCTTCCCCCTTAGCAGGAGGTCTTTTTATGAGCAGTTCTTC. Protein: CASSFPLSRRSFYEQFF.

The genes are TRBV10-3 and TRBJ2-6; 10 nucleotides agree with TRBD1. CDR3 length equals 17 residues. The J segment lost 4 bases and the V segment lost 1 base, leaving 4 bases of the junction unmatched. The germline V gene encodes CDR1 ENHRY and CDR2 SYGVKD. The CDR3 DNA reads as TGTGCCATCAGTGAGTGGGACAGGGGTCCCGGGGCCAACGTCCTGACTTTC. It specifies CAISEWDRGPGANVLTF.

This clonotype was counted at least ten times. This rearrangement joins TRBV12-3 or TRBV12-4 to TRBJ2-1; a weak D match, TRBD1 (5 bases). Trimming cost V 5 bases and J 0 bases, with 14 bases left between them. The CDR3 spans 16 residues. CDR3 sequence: CASSLGHLSSYNEQFF. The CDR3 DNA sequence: TGTGCCAGCAGTCTCGGACATCTGAGCTCCTACAATGAGCAGTTCTTC.

The CDR3 reads CASSYPREGANTEAFF. In DNA form, the CDR3 reads TGTGCCAGCAGTTACCCTCGGGAGGGGGCGAACACTGAAGCTTTCTTT. The chain links TRBV6-2 or TRBV6-3 to TRBJ1-1; 7 bases are shared with TRBD1. The CDR3 runs to 16 residues. The V gene end was trimmed by 2 bases and the J gene end by 1 base; junction bases not matched to a gene: 7. The germline V gene has CDR1 MNHEY and CDR2 SVGEGT.

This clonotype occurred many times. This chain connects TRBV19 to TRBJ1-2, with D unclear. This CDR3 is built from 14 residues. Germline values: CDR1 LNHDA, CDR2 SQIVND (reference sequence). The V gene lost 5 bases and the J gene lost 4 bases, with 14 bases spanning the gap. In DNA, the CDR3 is TGTGCCAGTAGTCCCTTCTCGGGAAGCTATGGCTACACCTTC. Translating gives CASSPFSGSYGYTF.

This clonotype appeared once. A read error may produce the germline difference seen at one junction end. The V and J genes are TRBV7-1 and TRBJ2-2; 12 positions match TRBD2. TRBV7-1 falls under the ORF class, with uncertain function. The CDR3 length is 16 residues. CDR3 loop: CANSPSGGAHTGELFF. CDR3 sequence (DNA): TGTGCCAACAGCCCTAGCGGGGGGGCTCACACCGGGGAGCTGTTTTTT.

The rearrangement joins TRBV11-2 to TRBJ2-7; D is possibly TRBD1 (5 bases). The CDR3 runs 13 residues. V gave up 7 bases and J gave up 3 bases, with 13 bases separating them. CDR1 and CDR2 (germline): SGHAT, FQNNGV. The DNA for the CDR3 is TGTGCCAGCACTTCCACGCAGGGCTACGAGCAGTACGTC. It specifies CASTSTQGYEQYV.

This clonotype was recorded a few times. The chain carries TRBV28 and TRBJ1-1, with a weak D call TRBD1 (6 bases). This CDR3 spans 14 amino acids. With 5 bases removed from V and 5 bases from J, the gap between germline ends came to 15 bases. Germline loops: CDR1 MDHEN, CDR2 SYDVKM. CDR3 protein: CASSPLAGETEAFF. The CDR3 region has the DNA TGTGCCAGCAGTCCGTTGGCAGGGGAAACTGAAGCTTTCTTT. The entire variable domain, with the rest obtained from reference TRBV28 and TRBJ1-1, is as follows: DVKVTQSSRYLVKRTGEKVFLECVQDMDHENMFWYRQDPGLGLRLIYFSYDVKMKEKGDIPEGYSVSREKKERFSLILESASTNQTSMYLCASSPLAGETEAFFGQGTRLTVV.

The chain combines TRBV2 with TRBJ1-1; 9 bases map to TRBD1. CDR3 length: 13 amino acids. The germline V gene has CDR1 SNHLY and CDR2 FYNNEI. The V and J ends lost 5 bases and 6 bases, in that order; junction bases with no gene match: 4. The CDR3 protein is CASSTQGAPEAFF. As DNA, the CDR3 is TGTGCCAGCAGTACACAGGGGGCCCCTGAAGCTTTCTTT.

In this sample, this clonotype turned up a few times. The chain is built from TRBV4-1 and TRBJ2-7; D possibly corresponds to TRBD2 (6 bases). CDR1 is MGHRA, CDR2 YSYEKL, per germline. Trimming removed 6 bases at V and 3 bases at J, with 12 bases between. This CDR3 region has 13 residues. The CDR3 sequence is CASSTAGFYEQYF. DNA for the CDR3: TGCGCCAGCAGTACTGCGGGGTTCTACGAGCAGTACTTC.

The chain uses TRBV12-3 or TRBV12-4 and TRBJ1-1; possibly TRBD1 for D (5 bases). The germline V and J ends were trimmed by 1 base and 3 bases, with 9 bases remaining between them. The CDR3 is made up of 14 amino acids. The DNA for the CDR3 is TGTGCCAGCAGTTTAGGGCTAGGGGACACTGAAGCTTTCTTT. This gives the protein CASSLGLGDTEAFF.

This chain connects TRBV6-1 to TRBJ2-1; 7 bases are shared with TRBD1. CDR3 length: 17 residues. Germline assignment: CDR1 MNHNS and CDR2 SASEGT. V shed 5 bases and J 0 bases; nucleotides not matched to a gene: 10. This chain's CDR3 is CASSSRAPGGSYNEQFF. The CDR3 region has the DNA TGTGCCAGCAGTTCCCGGGCCCCAGGGGGCTCCTACAATGAGCAGTTCTTC.